This T cell receptor beta chain was sequenced in a study of response to subunit inactivated influenza vaccine. Study-wide results and limits: Authors suggested that a seasonal influenza vaccination recruits few new T cells each time.

This clonotype appeared a few times. Its antigen remains unidentified. Germline CDR1 and CDR2: SGHTA and FQGNSA. V was trimmed by 7 bases and J by 9 bases, leaving 19 bases between them. The CDR3 runs to 14 residues. One entry per CDR3 protein results from TCRdb running MiXCR on the RT-PCR reads. The sample consists of 490,000 or so distinct CDR3 sequences, approximately 7.6% of them appearing once. The TCR comes from a man between 50 and 70 years old who received an inactivated influenza vaccine. The chain recombines TRBV7-2 with TRBJ2-4; TRBD2 is a possible D gene (6 bases). The material sequenced was PBMCs from blood, taken roughly 24 months after vaccination. The CDR3 loop reads CASTPVGGSGIQYF. Here the CDR3 DNA reads TGTGCCAGCACCCCCGTCGGGGGAAGTGGCATTCAGTACTTC. Together with reference TRBV7-2 and TRBJ2-4, the CDR3 gives the full variable domain: GAGVSQSPSNKVTEKGKDVELRCDPISGHTALYWYRQSLGQGLEFLIYFQGNSAPDKSGLPSDRFSAERTGGSVSTLTIQRTQQEDSAVYLCASTPVGGSGIQYFGAGTRLSVL.